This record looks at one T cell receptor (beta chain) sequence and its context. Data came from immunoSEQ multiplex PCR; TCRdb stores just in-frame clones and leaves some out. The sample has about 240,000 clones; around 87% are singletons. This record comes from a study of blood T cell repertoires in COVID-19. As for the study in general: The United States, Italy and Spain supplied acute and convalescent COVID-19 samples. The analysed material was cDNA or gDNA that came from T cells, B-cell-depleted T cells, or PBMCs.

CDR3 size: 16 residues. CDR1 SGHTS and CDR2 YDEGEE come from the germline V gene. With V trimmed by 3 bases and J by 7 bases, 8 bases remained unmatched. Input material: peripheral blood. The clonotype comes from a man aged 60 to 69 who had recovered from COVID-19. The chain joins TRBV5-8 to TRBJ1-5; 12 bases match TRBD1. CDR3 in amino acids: CASSSRDRGRVQPQHF. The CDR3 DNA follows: TGTGCCAGCAGCTCACGGGACAGGGGGCGGGTACAGCCCCAGCATTTT.